This T cell receptor (beta chain) appears in the sequencing data of a study of CD8 T cells in Susac syndrome. The RNA input was 0.5 to 1 ug, and it was reverse transcribed with random hexamers. TCRdb re-called the immunoSEQ multiplex PCR reads through MiXCR, storing one row per CDR3 protein. The sample includes some 160,000 distinct CDR3 sequences, around 92% seen only once; the top ten take around 0.087%. Sequencing was performed on CD4+ T cells from PBMCs. This TCR derives from a human donor in good health.

The CDR3 region is CASSGGQGSGETQYF. The CDR3, as DNA: TGTGCCAGCAGTGGGGGACAGGGGTCGGGAGAGACCCAGTACTTC. The chain joins TRBV2 to TRBJ2-5, with 10 positions matching TRBD1. This CDR3 has 15 residues. Looked up from germline, CDR1 is SNHLY and CDR2 is FYNNEI. V dropped 4 bases and J dropped 4; count of bases not matched to a gene: 6.